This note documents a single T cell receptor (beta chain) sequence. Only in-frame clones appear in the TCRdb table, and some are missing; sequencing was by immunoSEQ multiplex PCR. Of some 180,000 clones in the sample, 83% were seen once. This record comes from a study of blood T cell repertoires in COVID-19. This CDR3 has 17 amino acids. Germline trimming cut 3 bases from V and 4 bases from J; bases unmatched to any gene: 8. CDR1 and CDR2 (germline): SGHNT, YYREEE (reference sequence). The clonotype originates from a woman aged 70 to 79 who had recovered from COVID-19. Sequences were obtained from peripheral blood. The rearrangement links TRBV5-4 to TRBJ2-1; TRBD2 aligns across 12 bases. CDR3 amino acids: CASSSGTSGLVYNEQFF. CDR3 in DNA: TGTGCCAGCAGCTCCGGGACTAGCGGGCTCGTTTACAATGAGCAGTTCTTC.